This TCR beta chain was retrieved from a study of blood T cell repertoires in COVID-19. Study at large: Samples taken during acute and convalescent COVID-19 were collected in the United States, Italy and Spain. T cells, B-cell-depleted T cells, or PBMCs provided the cDNA or gDNA that served as material.

Authors' data handling: Amplified reference gene primers provided the basis for estimating nucleated cell counts. The repertoire was sequenced with immunoSEQ multiplex PCR; TCRdb's copy has only in-frame clones and lacks some. V, J and clone size are those of that table, while D and trimming were read from the DNA. The profile shows 250,000 to 300,000 clones, 85% to 90% of them singletons. Source material: peripheral blood. The source of this sequence is a middle-aged woman with acute or convalescent COVID-19.

The CDR3: CSVSGDVEKLFF. In nucleotides, the CDR3 is TGCAGCGTCTCAGGGGATGTGGAAAAACTGTTTTTT. V gene TRBV29-1 combines with J gene TRBJ1-4, with D possibly being TRBD1 (6 bases). Trimming cost V 6 bases and J 8 bases, with 13 bases left between them. The CDR3 has 12 amino acids. Germline CDR1 is SQVTM and CDR2 is ANQGSEA.